This TCR beta chain is from a study of vaccination effects on CD4 cells after COVID-19. The ViraFEST assay expanded antigen-specific CD4+ T cells with viral peptide pools before sequencing. Scientists isolated CD4+ T cells after a roughly ten-day culture period ended. Each person got two doses of an mRNA SARS-CoV-2 vaccine, BNT162b2 or mRNA-1273. Half-medium replacement with IL-2 medium occurred on days 3 and 7. As to this clone: Its antigen is not identified.

Repertoires were generated with immunoSEQ multiplex PCR, while TCRdb's copy carries only in-frame clones and drops some. The sample lists about 22,000 clones, approximately 69% occurring once. Sequencing was performed on CD4+ T cells from PBMCs cultured with SARS-CoV-2 spike peptides, taken after COVID-19 vaccination. This clonotype was sampled from a human donor who received a COVID-19 vaccine.

CDR3 coding DNA: TGTGCCAGCTCACGCGACCAACAGGGGCGAACTGAAGCTTTCTTT. It is translated as CASSRDQQGRTEAFF. The chain couples TRBV18 to TRBJ1-1, with 7 bases matching TRBD1. Germline assignment: CDR1 KGHSH and CDR2 LQKENI. The CDR3 length is 15 residues. V lost 4 bases to trimming and J lost 5 bases; unmatched junction nucleotides: 10.